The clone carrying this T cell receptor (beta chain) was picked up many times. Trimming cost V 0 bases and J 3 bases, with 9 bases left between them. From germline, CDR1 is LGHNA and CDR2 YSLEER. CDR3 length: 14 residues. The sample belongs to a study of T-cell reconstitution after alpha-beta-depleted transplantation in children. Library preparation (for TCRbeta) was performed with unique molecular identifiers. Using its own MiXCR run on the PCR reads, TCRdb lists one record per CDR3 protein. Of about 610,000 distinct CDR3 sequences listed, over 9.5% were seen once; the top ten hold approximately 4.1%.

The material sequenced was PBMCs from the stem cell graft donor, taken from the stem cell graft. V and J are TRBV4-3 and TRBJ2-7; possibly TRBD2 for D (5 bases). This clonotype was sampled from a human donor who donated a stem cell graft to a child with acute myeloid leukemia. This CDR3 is CASSQDYEGYEQYF. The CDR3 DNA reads TGCGCCAGCAGCCAAGACTACGAGGGCTACGAGCAGTACTTC.